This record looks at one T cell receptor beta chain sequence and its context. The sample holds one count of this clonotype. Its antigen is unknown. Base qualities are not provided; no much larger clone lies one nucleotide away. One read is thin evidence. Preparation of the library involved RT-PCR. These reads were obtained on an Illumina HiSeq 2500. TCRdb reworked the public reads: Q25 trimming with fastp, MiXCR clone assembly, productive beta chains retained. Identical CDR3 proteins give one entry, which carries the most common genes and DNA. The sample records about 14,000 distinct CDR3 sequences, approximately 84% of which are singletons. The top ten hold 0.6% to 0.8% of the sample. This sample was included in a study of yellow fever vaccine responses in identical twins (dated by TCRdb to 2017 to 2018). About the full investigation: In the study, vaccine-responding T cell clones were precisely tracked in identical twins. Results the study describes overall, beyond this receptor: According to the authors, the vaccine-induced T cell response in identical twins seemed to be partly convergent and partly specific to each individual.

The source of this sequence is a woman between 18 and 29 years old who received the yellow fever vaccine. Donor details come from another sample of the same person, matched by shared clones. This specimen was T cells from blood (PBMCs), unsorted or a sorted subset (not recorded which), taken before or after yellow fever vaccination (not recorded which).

The bases read TGTGCCAGCAGCTACGGTGGCAGGGGTAGCAATCAGCCCCAGCATTTT. This codes for CASSYGGRGSNQPQHF. The chain couples TRBV7-9 to TRBJ1-5; the best D guess is TRBD1, with 6 bases matching. Deletion took 4 bases off V and 0 bases off J, with a span of 13 bases between the germline ends. CDR1 is given as SEHNR and CDR2 as FQNEAQ, both from the germline V gene (reference sequence). Reading from cysteine to phenylalanine, the CDR3 counts 16 amino acids. Only the CDR3 region is kept as DNA, spanning 48 bases read in frame from base 1.